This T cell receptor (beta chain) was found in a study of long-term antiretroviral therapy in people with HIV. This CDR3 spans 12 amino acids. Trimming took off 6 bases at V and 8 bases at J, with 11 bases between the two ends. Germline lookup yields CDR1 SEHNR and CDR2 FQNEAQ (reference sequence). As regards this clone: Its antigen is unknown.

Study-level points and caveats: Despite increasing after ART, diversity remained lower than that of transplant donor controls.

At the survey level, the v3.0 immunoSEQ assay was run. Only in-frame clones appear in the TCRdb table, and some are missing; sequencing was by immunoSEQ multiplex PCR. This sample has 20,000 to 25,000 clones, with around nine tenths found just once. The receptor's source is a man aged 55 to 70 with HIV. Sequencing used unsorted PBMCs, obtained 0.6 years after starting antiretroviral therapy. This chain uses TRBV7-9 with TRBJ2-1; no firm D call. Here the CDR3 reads CASSNVGYEQFF. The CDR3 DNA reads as TGTGCCAGCAGTAACGTCGGGTATGAGCAGTTCTTC. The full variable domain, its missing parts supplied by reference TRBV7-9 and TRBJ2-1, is DTGVSQNPRHKITKRGQNVTFRCDPISEHNRLYWYRQTLGQGPEFLTYFQNEAQLEKSRLLSDRFSAERPKGSFSTLEIQRTEQGDSAMYLCASSNVGYEQFFGPGTRLTVL.